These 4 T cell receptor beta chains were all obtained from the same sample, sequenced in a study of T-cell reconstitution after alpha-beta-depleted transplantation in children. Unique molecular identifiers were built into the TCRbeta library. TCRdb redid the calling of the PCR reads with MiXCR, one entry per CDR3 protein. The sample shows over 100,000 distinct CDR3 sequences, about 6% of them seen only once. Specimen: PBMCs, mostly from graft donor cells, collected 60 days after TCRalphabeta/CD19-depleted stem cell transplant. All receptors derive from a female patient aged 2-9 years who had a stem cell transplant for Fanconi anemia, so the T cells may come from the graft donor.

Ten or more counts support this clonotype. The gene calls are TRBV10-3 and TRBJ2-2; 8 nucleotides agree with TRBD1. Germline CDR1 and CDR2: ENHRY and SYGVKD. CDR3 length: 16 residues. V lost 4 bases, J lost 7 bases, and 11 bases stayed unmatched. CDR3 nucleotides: TGTGCCATCAGTGCGACAGGGGTTAAGGTTGGCGGGGAGCTGTTTTTT. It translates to CAISATGVKVGGELFF.

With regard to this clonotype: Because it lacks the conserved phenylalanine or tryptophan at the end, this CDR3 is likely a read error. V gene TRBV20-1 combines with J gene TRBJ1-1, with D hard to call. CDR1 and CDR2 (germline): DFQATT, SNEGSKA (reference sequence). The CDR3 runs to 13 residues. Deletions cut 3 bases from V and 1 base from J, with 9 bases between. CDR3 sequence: CSASDSGNTEAFY. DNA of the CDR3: TGCAGTGCTAGCGATTCGGGGAACACTGAAGCTTTCTAT.

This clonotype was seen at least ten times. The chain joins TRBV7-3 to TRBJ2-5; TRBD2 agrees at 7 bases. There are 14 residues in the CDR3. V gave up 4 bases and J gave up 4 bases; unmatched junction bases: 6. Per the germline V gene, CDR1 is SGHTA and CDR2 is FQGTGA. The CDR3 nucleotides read TGTGCCAGCAGCTGGGGCGGGAGATCAGAGACCCAGTACTTC. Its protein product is CASSWGGRSETQYF.

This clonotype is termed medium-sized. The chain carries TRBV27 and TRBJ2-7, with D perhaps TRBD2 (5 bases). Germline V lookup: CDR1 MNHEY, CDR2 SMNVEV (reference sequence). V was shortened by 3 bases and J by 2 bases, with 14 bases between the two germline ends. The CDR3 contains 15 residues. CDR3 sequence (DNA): TGTGCCAGCAGTTTGAGAGGGTTTAGGACCTACGAGCAGTACTTC. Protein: CASSLRGFRTYEQYF.